This T cell receptor (beta chain) was documented in a study of CD8+CD57+ T cells in acquired aplastic anemia. The overall study: Quantities of DNA derived from sorted CD4+ and CD8+ cells averaged around 3 ug.

Those patients picked for sequencing had displayed CD8+CD57+ cell expansion on flow cytometry. About this clonotype: Its ends do not fully match the called genes, so a read error is possible.

TCR beta VDJ combinations and CDR3 sequences were profiled from genomic DNA. TCRdb re-analysed the reads in MiXCR, keeping a single row per CDR3 protein. The sample shows around 150,000 distinct CDR3 sequences, 40% to 60% of them seen only once. This CDR3 is 13 amino acids long. CDR1 SQVTM and CDR2 ANQGSEA come from the germline V gene. The chain has TRBV29-1 and TRBJ1-1; 9 bases agree with TRBD1. The sequencing sample was made of sorted CD4+, CD8+, or CD8+CD57+ T cells (not recorded which) from PBMCs. The clonotype originates from a human donor with aplastic anemia. The DNA of the CDR3 is TGCAGCGGAGACCAGACAGGGGGAACTGAAGATTTCTTT. Its protein product is CSGDQTGGTEDFF. The entire variable domain, with the rest obtained from reference TRBV29-1 and TRBJ1-1, is as follows: SAVISQKPSRDICQRGTSLTIQCQVDSQVTMMFWYRQQPGQSLTLIATANQGSEATYESGFVIDKFPISRPNLTFSTLTVSNMSPEDSSIYLCSGDQTGGTEDFFGQGTRLTVV.